A selection of T cell receptor beta chains follows, all from one sample in a study of shared clonotypes between healthy human individuals. Sequenced by immunoSEQ multiplex PCR; TCRdb stores in-frame clones only, minus some. The profile covers about 2.4 million clones, with over 85% appearing a single time and more than 0.35% taken by the ten largest. Sequences were obtained from naive CD4+ T cells from PBMCs. All receptors come from a man aged 18 to 30 in good health. Some clones in this sample may be carry-over from other donors' samples. Each CDR3 is given with its conserved first and last residue. A D gene is named only where the DNA matches it firmly. Not every row has a clone size; where given, it reads once, few, many or a size class.

j_call: TRBJ2-1
d_call: TRBD2
clone_size: NA
v_call: TRBV7-3
cdr3_nt: TGTGCCAGCAGCGCCTCGGGACTAGCGGAGATCAATGAGCAGTTCTTC
cdr3_aa: CASSASGLAEINEQFF

j_call: TRBJ1-1
d_call: NA
clone_size: once
v_call: TRBV2
cdr3_nt: TGTGCCAGCAGTGAAACAGATTTTGACACTGAAGCTTTCTTT
cdr3_aa: CASSETDFDTEAFF

j_call: TRBJ2-5
d_call: NA
clone_size: NA
v_call: TRBV18
cdr3_nt: TGTGCCAGCTCACCGAGACATATTCAAGAGACCCAGTACTTC
cdr3_aa: CASSPRHIQETQYF

j_call: TRBJ2-7
d_call: TRBD1
clone_size: NA
v_call: TRBV2
cdr3_nt: TGTGCCAGCAGGTTCAGGGGGAGCTCCTACGAGCAGTACTTC
cdr3_aa: CASRFRGSSYEQYF

j_call: TRBJ2-7
d_call: TRBD2
clone_size: NA
v_call: TRBV7-9
cdr3_nt: TGTGCCAGCAGCTTAGCCGGGACTAGCGGGAGGTCCTACGAGCAGTACTTC
cdr3_aa: CASSLAGTSGRSYEQYF

j_call: TRBJ1-1
d_call: NA
clone_size: NA
v_call: TRBV4-3
cdr3_nt: TGCGCCAGCAGCCAAGAGGCGGTGAACACTGAAGCTTTCTTT
cdr3_aa: CASSQEAVNTEAFF

j_call: TRBJ1-4
d_call: NA
clone_size: once
v_call: TRBV2
cdr3_nt: TGTGCCAGCAGTGGCGGATGGGTGGGAAATGAAAAACTGTTTTTT
cdr3_aa: CASSGGWVGNEKLFF

j_call: TRBJ1-1
d_call: TRBD1
clone_size: NA
v_call: TRBV10-3
cdr3_nt: TGTGCCATCAGTGAAGGACAGGGGGGTGAAGCTTTCTTT
cdr3_aa: CAISEGQGGEAFF

j_call: TRBJ2-7
d_call: TRBD1
clone_size: NA
v_call: TRBV7-9
cdr3_nt: TGTGCCAGCAGCTTATCTGTATCCCGGGACAGCGCCTACGAGCAGTACTTC
cdr3_aa: CASSLSVSRDSAYEQYF

j_call: TRBJ2-5
d_call: NA
clone_size: NA
v_call: TRBV7-8
cdr3_nt: TGTGCCAGCAGCTTACGGGACTCCAGGACCCAGTACTTC
cdr3_aa: CASSLRDSRTQYF

j_call: TRBJ2-7
d_call: NA
clone_size: NA
v_call: TRBV6-1
cdr3_nt: TGTGCCAGTAAAAGGGCCGGACTCTTATACGAGCAGTACTTC
cdr3_aa: CASKRAGLLYEQYF

j_call: TRBJ1-1
d_call: NA
clone_size: NA
v_call: TRBV25-1
cdr3_nt: TGTGCCAGCAGTGAATCCACAGGTCGCGTGAACACTGAAGCTTTCTTT
cdr3_aa: CASSESTGRVNTEAFF

j_call: TRBJ1-2
d_call: NA
clone_size: NA
v_call: TRBV25-1
cdr3_nt: TGTGCCAGCAGTGAATCTTTCGGGATGGGCTACACCTTC
cdr3_aa: CASSESFGMGYTF

j_call: TRBJ2-3
d_call: TRBD2
clone_size: NA
v_call: TRBV19
cdr3_nt: TGTGCCAGTAGTACAAGGACTAGCGGGCGCACAGATACGCAGTATTTT
cdr3_aa: CASSTRTSGRTDTQYF

j_call: TRBJ2-3
d_call: NA
clone_size: NA
v_call: TRBV2
cdr3_nt: TGTGCCAGCAGCACGTTAGGTGATACGCAGTATTTT
cdr3_aa: CASSTLGDTQYF

j_call: TRBJ2-2
d_call: NA
clone_size: NA
v_call: TRBV7-3
cdr3_nt: TGTGCCAGCAGCTTTACCGACGGGGAGCTGTTTTTT
cdr3_aa: CASSFTDGELFF

j_call: TRBJ1-4
d_call: NA
clone_size: few
v_call: TRBV2
cdr3_nt: TGTGCCAGCAGTGAAGCGCTTGTGGGGGGAAAACTGTTTTTT
cdr3_aa: CASSEALVGGKLFF

j_call: TRBJ1-1
d_call: NA
clone_size: NA
v_call: TRBV6-1
cdr3_nt: TGTGCCAGCAGTGAAATTCGGATTTCGGCGACTGAAGCTTTCTTT
cdr3_aa: CASSEIRISATEAFF

j_call: TRBJ1-3
d_call: NA
clone_size: NA
v_call: TRBV30
cdr3_nt: TGTGCCTGGAGTTTCCAAAACACCATATATTTT
cdr3_aa: CAWSFQNTIYF

j_call: TRBJ2-3
d_call: TRBD1
clone_size: NA
v_call: TRBV9
cdr3_nt: TGTGCCAGCAGCGATCTAATACAGGGGGCGCACAGCGATACGCAGTATTTT
cdr3_aa: CASSDLIQGAHSDTQYF

j_call: TRBJ2-1
d_call: TRBD2
clone_size: NA
v_call: TRBV11-2
cdr3_nt: TGTGCCAGCAGCACTCGGCCACAAGCGGGAGAGTACAATGAGCAGTTCTTC
cdr3_aa: CASSTRPQAGEYNEQFF

j_call: TRBJ2-1
d_call: TRBD2
clone_size: NA
v_call: TRBV7-3
cdr3_nt: TGTGCCAGCAGCTTTGGGACTAGCGGGAGGAATGAGCAGTTCTTC
cdr3_aa: CASSFGTSGRNEQFF

j_call: TRBJ2-1
d_call: NA
clone_size: NA
v_call: TRBV7-3
cdr3_nt: TGTGCCAGCAGCTTAAGGGCTAGCGAGTACAATGAGCAGTTCTTC
cdr3_aa: CASSLRASEYNEQFF

j_call: TRBJ1-5
d_call: NA
clone_size: NA
v_call: TRBV28
cdr3_nt: TGTGCCAGCAGGCCTACGTCGGCGGGGCAATACAATCAGCCCCAGCATTTT
cdr3_aa: CASRPTSAGQYNQPQHF

j_call: TRBJ2-7
d_call: TRBD2
clone_size: NA
v_call: TRBV29-1
cdr3_nt: TGCAGCGTTGAGATTTTACTAGCGGGAGCTTCCGAGCAGTACTTC
cdr3_aa: CSVEILLAGASEQYF

j_call: TRBJ2-5
d_call: NA
clone_size: NA
v_call: TRBV5-4
cdr3_nt: TGTGCCAGCAGCTTGGTTAAGGCCCAAGAGACCCAGTACTTC
cdr3_aa: CASSLVKAQETQYF

j_call: TRBJ1-1
d_call: NA
clone_size: NA
v_call: TRBV7-2
cdr3_nt: TGTGCCAGCAGCCCCACGGTCGCGAGGAACACTGAAGCTTTCTTT
cdr3_aa: CASSPTVARNTEAFF

j_call: TRBJ2-5
d_call: NA
clone_size: NA
v_call: TRBV6-1
cdr3_nt: TGTGCCAGCGGCTGGGGGAGAGAGACCCAGTACTTC
cdr3_aa: CASGWGRETQYF

j_call: TRBJ1-2
d_call: TRBD1
clone_size: once
v_call: TRBV25-1
cdr3_nt: TGTGCCAGCAGTGAATTGGGACAGGGGAACTATGGCTACACCTTC
cdr3_aa: CASSELGQGNYGYTF

j_call: TRBJ2-1
d_call: TRBD2
clone_size: NA
v_call: TRBV29-1
cdr3_nt: TGCAGCGTTGTCGGCGGGAGGGCCTACAATGAGCAGTTCTTC
cdr3_aa: CSVVGGRAYNEQFF

j_call: TRBJ2-3
d_call: TRBD2
clone_size: NA
v_call: TRBV5-4
cdr3_nt: TGTGCCAGCAGCAAGGGGCTAGCGGGACGGACCACAGATACGCAGTATTTT
cdr3_aa: CASSKGLAGRTTDTQYF

j_call: TRBJ1-1
d_call: NA
clone_size: NA
v_call: TRBV4-2
cdr3_nt: TGTGCCAGCAGCGCTCAGGACGGATGGAAGAACACTGAAGCTTTCTTT
cdr3_aa: CASSAQDGWKNTEAFF

j_call: TRBJ1-4
d_call: TRBD1
clone_size: NA
v_call: TRBV5-4
cdr3_nt: TGTGCCAGCAGCCTACAGGGGGTGGGGGAAAAACTGTTTTTT
cdr3_aa: CASSLQGVGEKLFF

j_call: TRBJ1-3
d_call: NA
clone_size: NA
v_call: TRBV5-5
cdr3_nt: TGTGCCAGCAGCTCTACAGGGTATGATGGAAACACCATATATTTT
cdr3_aa: CASSSTGYDGNTIYF

j_call: TRBJ2-7
d_call: NA
clone_size: NA
v_call: TRBV5-1
cdr3_nt: TGCGCCAGCAGCTTGGAGGGACGAAACTACGAGCAGTACTTC
cdr3_aa: CASSLEGRNYEQYF

j_call: TRBJ2-6
d_call: NA
clone_size: NA
v_call: TRBV7-2
cdr3_nt: TGTGCCAGCAGCTTAGGGCCCATTTCTTCTGGGGCCAACGTCCTGACTTTC
cdr3_aa: CASSLGPISSGANVLTF

j_call: TRBJ2-3
d_call: TRBD2
clone_size: NA
v_call: TRBV2
cdr3_nt: TGTGCCAGCAGAGCTAGCGGAAGCACAGATACGCAGTATTTT
cdr3_aa: CASRASGSTDTQYF

j_call: TRBJ1-2
d_call: NA
clone_size: NA
v_call: TRBV29-1
cdr3_nt: TGCAGCGTTGAAGAACAACAGGGTTTAAGGTACACCTTC
cdr3_aa: CSVEEQQGLRYTF

j_call: TRBJ1-1
d_call: NA
clone_size: NA
v_call: TRBV2
cdr3_nt: TGTGCCACCAGCGGACAGATGAACACTGAAGCTTTCTTT
cdr3_aa: CATSGQMNTEAFF

j_call: TRBJ2-1
d_call: NA
clone_size: NA
v_call: TRBV28
cdr3_nt: TGTGCCAGCGCGTGGGGCGTAGGACCCTACAATGAGCAGTTCTTC
cdr3_aa: CASAWGVGPYNEQFF

j_call: TRBJ2-2
d_call: NA
clone_size: NA
v_call: TRBV7-9
cdr3_nt: TGTGCCAGCAGCTTATTGGGGGGCCCCGGGGAGCTGTTTTTT
cdr3_aa: CASSLLGGPGELFF

j_call: TRBJ1-1
d_call: NA
clone_size: NA
v_call: TRBV5-4
cdr3_nt: TGTGCCAGCAGCTTGGATGGCAGCCACACTGAAGCTTTCTTT
cdr3_aa: CASSLDGSHTEAFF